The clone carrying this T cell receptor beta chain was counted between two and nine times. No antigen is known for it. The CDR3 totals 13 residues. Germline-derived CDR1 and CDR2 are PRHDT and FYEKMQ (reference sequence). V lost 3 bases, J lost 3 bases, and 8 bases lay in between. It was with 60 Vbeta and 13 Jbeta primers that the PCR ran. Generated by immunoSEQ multiplex PCR, the TCRdb table keeps only in-frame clones and is missing some. Of approximately 140,000 clones in the sample, 55% to 75% were seen once. This sample is drawn from a study of cytomegalovirus exposure and HLA in healthy donors. Whole-study findings and limits: Presence/absence analyses rested on an assumption that sequencing depth was roughly uniform across donors.

Unrecorded immune exposure was likely among donors, who were nominally healthy when sampled. V is TRBV13 and J is TRBJ1-1, with unresolved D. The receptor's source is a woman aged 55-69 years in good health and CMV-seropositive. The sequenced sample was PBMCs. In DNA, the CDR3 is TGTGCCAGCAGCTTGGCCCTCCACACTGAAGCTTTCTTT. Its translation: CASSLALHTEAFF.